Listed below are T cell receptor beta chains from one sample, sequenced in a study of blood T cell repertoires in COVID-19. Assay used: immunoSEQ multiplex PCR; TCRdb lists only in-frame clones, some missing. In the table there are roughly 570,000 clones, approximately 88% of which are singletons. Sequencing was done on a sample of peripheral blood. All receptors derive from a woman aged 45-60 years with COVID-19, enrolled during active disease. Both conserved end residues are part of each CDR3. Fields, in order: J gene, D gene, clone size, V gene, CDR3 protein, CDR3 DNA. A D gene is named only where the DNA matches it firmly. Size is stated for part of the rows, as once, few or many counts, or as a class when the clone is expanded.

TRBJ1-1,.,.,TRBV19,CASSPRGANTEAFF,TGTGCCAGTAGTCCCCGGGGGGCGAACACTGAAGCTTTCTTT
TRBJ1-2,TRBD1,.,TRBV12-3/TRBV12-4,CASRRDRGYGYTF,TGTGCCAGCAGACGGGACAGGGGCTATGGCTACACCTTC
TRBJ1-2,.,.,TRBV7-9,CASSAYWEGDGYTF,TGTGCCAGCAGCGCCTACTGGGAGGGAGATGGCTACACCTTC
TRBJ1-3,.,once,TRBV24-1,CATSDPTLILGNTIYF,TGTGCCACCAGTGATCCCACTTTAATCCTGGGAAACACCATATATTTT
TRBJ2-1,TRBD1,few,TRBV10-3,CAISESMGQGHEQFF,TGTGCCATCAGTGAGTCGATGGGACAGGGTCATGAGCAGTTCTTC
TRBJ1-3,.,.,TRBV5-1,CASSGTDGSSGNTIYF,TGCGCCAGCAGCGGGACGGACGGGAGCTCTGGAAACACCATATATTTT
TRBJ2-2,.,.,TRBV18,CASSQQGNTGELFF,TGTGCCAGCTCCCAACAGGGAAACACCGGGGAGCTGTTTTTT
TRBJ2-7,.,.,TRBV14,CASSQDSVKYF,TGTGCCAGCAGCCAAGACAGCGTAAAATACTTC
TRBJ2-1,.,.,TRBV3-1/TRBV3-2,CASSQFTGNEQFF,TGTGCCAGCAGCCAATTTACGGGGAATGAGCAGTTCTTC
TRBJ1-2,TRBD1,once,TRBV6-6,CASRTGTGGDEAGYTF,TGTGCCAGCAGAACCGGGACAGGGGGCGATGAGGCTGGCTACACCTTC
TRBJ2-2,.,.,TRBV29-1,CSVRFAGELFF,TGCAGCGTTCGTTTCGCCGGGGAGCTGTTTTTT
TRBJ1-6,.,once,TRBV2,CASSEDSYNSPLHF,TGTGCCAGCAGTGAGGACAGTTATAATTCACCCCTCCACTTT
TRBJ1-1,.,.,TRBV5-1,CASSLGEAWGTEAFF,TGCGCCAGCAGTCTAGGGGAGGCCTGGGGCACTGAAGCTTTCTTT
TRBJ1-2,TRBD1,.,TRBV12-3/TRBV12-4,CASSRGTAYGYTF,TGTGCCAGCAGTCGCGGGACAGCCTATGGCTACACCTTC
TRBJ1-3,TRBD1,.,TRBV7-9,CASSSDRVDTIYF,TGTGCCAGCAGCTCGGACAGGGTCGACACCATATATTTT
TRBJ1-2,TRBD1,.,TRBV5-3,CARSPGTDLYGYTF,TGTGCCAGAAGCCCTGGGACAGACCTCTATGGCTACACCTTC
TRBJ1-1,TRBD1,.,TRBV12-5,CASGQFGQGSGEAFF,TGTGCTAGTGGGCAATTCGGACAGGGTTCTGGTGAAGCTTTCTTT
TRBJ1-2,TRBD1,.,TRBV30,CAWSVQGTYTF,TGTGCCTGGAGTGTACAGGGGACCTACACCTTC
TRBJ1-5,.,.,TRBV10-3,CAIGEGNQPQHF,TGTGCCATCGGGGAGGGCAATCAGCCCCAGCATTTT
TRBJ2-2,.,.,TRBV27,CASARREFTSGELFF,TGTGCCTCAGCACGGCGGGAATTCACGTCCGGGGAGCTGTTTTTT
TRBJ1-1,.,.,TRBV5-6,CASSPGSVNTEAFF,TGTGCCAGCAGCCCCGGGTCCGTGAACACTGAAGCTTTCTTT
TRBJ2-7,TRBD2,.,TRBV27,CASRVGGTRYEQYF,TGTGCCAGCAGGGTGGGGGGGACGCGCTACGAGCAGTACTTC
TRBJ2-5,TRBD1,once,TRBV5-1,CASSTRTGMGFGETQYF,TGCGCCAGCAGCACCCGGACAGGGATGGGGTTCGGAGAGACCCAGTACTTC
TRBJ1-1,TRBD1,once,TRBV4-1,CASFGQGNTEAFF,TGCGCCAGCTTCGGACAGGGGAACACTGAAGCTTTCTTT
TRBJ1-1,.,.,TRBV29-1,CSVDAWRGNTEAFF,TGCAGCGTTGACGCGTGGCGGGGCAACACTGAAGCTTTCTTT
TRBJ2-1,TRBD2,.,TRBV6-6,CASSWGGYNEQFF,TGTGCCAGCAGTTGGGGGGGCTACAATGAGCAGTTCTTC
TRBJ2-6,.,.,TRBV4-1,CASSQGLVSGANVLTF,TGCGCCAGCAGCCAAGGACTCGTTTCTGGGGCCAACGTCCTGACTTTC
TRBJ1-3,.,.,TRBV12-5,CASGLRGPSSGNTIYF,TGTGCTAGTGGTTTGCGCGGGCCGAGCTCTGGAAACACCATATATTTT
TRBJ2-7,.,.,TRBV14,CASSLPRGPTYEQYF,TGTGCCAGCAGTCTCCCAAGGGGTCCCACCTACGAGCAGTACTTC
TRBJ2-1,.,.,TRBV20-1,CTPRETPKTFF,TGCACCCCACGTGAGACACCCAAAACCTTCTTC
TRBJ2-7,TRBD1,.,TRBV11-2,CASSLLGTGGDEQYF,TGTGCCAGCAGCTTATTGGGGACAGGGGGTGACGAGCAGTACTTC
TRBJ2-7,TRBD1,.,TRBV7-9,CASSQGDEQYF,TGTGCCAGCAGCCAGGGGGACGAGCAGTACTTC
TRBJ1-2,.,.,TRBV5-6,CASSLDRVPGYTF,TGTGCCAGCAGCTTGGACAGGGTTCCTGGCTACACCTTC
TRBJ1-4,TRBD1,.,TRBV30,CAWSRTDRGNEKLFF,TGTGCCTGGAGTCGGACGGACAGGGGGAATGAAAAACTGTTTTTT
TRBJ1-2,TRBD1,.,TRBV10-2,CASSDAGGGGYTF,TGCGCCAGCAGTGACGCAGGGGGCGGTGGCTACACCTTC
TRBJ1-1,TRBD1,.,TRBV12-3/TRBV12-4,CASSFDRVEAFF,TGTGCCAGCAGTTTTGACAGGGTTGAGGCTTTCTTT
TRBJ1-3,TRBD1,.,TRBV5-1,CASSSGQAYSGNTIYF,TGCGCCAGCAGCTCGGGACAGGCCTACTCTGGAAACACCATATATTTT
TRBJ2-1,TRBD1,.,TRBV3-1/TRBV3-2,CASSNSSGTDYNEQFF,TGTGCCAGCAGCAATTCCTCCGGGACAGATTACAATGAGCAGTTCTTC
TRBJ2-3,.,.,TRBV9,CASSVSGAGSDTQYF,TGTGCCAGCAGCGTAAGTGGGGCTGGGTCAGATACGCAGTATTTT
TRBJ2-2,.,.,TRBV6-6,CASGGPSVSTGELFF,TGTGCCAGCGGGGGTCCTAGCGTTAGCACCGGGGAGCTGTTTTTT